The rows below give T cell receptor beta chains drawn from one sample of a study of Graves' ophthalmopathy and Graves' hyperthyroidism. TCRdb reanalysed the multiplex PCR reads using MiXCR and keeps one entry per CDR3 protein. The sample holds about 1.2 million distinct CDR3 sequences, 35% to 45% seen once. The sample comprised peripheral blood or thyroid tissue (not recorded which). All receptors derive from an adult man with Graves' hyperthyroidism. Each CDR3 is given with its conserved first and last residue. D genes are given only for firm matches. Rows may omit the clone size; those that give it use once, few, many or a size class.

abundance: .
v_gene: TRBV29-1
d_gene: TRBD1
j_gene: TRBJ2-7
CDR3aa: CSVEGKGQGDSYEQYF
CDR3nt: TGCAGCGTTGAAGGCAAGGGACAGGGAGACTCCTACGAGCAGTACTTC

abundance: few
v_gene: TRBV19
d_gene: .
j_gene: TRBJ1-5
CDR3aa: CASSFSPADQPQHF
CDR3nt: TGTGCCAGTAGTTTTAGCCCGGCGGATCAGCCCCAGCATTTT

abundance: .
v_gene: TRBV19
d_gene: .
j_gene: TRBJ2-2
CDR3aa: CATKQGQGFTGELFF
CDR3nt: TGTGCCACAAAACAGGGTCAGGGTTTCACCGGGGAGCTGTTTTTT

abundance: .
v_gene: TRBV19
d_gene: .
j_gene: TRBJ1-4
CDR3aa: CASQEGLTNEKLFF
CDR3nt: TGTGCCAGCCAAGAGGGACTGACGAATGAAAAACTGTTTTTT

abundance: .
v_gene: TRBV20-1
d_gene: TRBD1
j_gene: TRBJ1-4
CDR3aa: CSARDGRGLINEKLFF
CDR3nt: TGCAGTGCTAGAGATGGCAGGGGGCTTATTAATGAAAAACTGTTTTTT

abundance: .
v_gene: TRBV19
d_gene: .
j_gene: TRBJ2-7
CDR3aa: CASSNSLVQEQYF
CDR3nt: TGTGCCAGTAGTAACTCCCTAGTCCAGGAGCAGTACTTC

abundance: many
v_gene: TRBV7-2
d_gene: TRBD1
j_gene: TRBJ1-2
CDR3aa: CASSLGWQGGYGYTF
CDR3nt: TGTGCCAGCAGCTTAGGGTGGCAGGGGGGCTATGGCTACACCTTC

abundance: many
v_gene: TRBV7-9
d_gene: TRBD1
j_gene: TRBJ2-7
CDR3aa: CASSSRQGLEQYF
CDR3nt: TGTGCCAGCAGCTCTCGACAGGGTCTCGAGCAGTACTTC

abundance: many
v_gene: TRBV20-1
d_gene: .
j_gene: TRBJ1-2
CDR3aa: CSASPSYLIGYTF
CDR3nt: TGCAGTGCTAGTCCTAGTTACTTGATTGGCTACACCTTC

abundance: .
v_gene: TRBV20-1
d_gene: .
j_gene: TRBJ1-1
CDR3aa: CSARVSTEAFF
CDR3nt: TGCAGTGCTAGGGTTAGCACTGAAGCTTTCTTT

abundance: .
v_gene: TRBV15
d_gene: .
j_gene: TRBJ1-2
CDR3aa: CATSTRRGSYGYTF
CDR3nt: TGTGCCACCAGCACCCGGCGCGGAAGCTATGGCTACACCTTC

abundance: once
v_gene: TRBV10-3
d_gene: .
j_gene: TRBJ2-7
CDR3aa: CAIHGDAILHEQYF
CDR3nt: TGTGCCATACACGGTGATGCGATTTTGCACGAGCAGTACTTC

abundance: .
v_gene: TRBV12-3/TRBV12-4
d_gene: TRBD2
j_gene: TRBJ2-7
CDR3aa: CASTLTSGGSPSEQYF
CDR3nt: TGTGCCAGCACTTTGACTAGCGGGGGATCTCCTTCCGAGCAGTACTTC

abundance: .
v_gene: TRBV10-3
d_gene: .
j_gene: TRBJ1-6
CDR3aa: CANQGRSYNSPLHF
CDR3nt: TGTGCCAACCAGGGTAGATCCTATAATTCACCCCTCCACTTT

abundance: .
v_gene: TRBV5-1
d_gene: .
j_gene: TRBJ1-1
CDR3aa: CASSLFDGGETEAFF
CDR3nt: TGCGCCAGCAGCTTGTTCGATGGGGGCGAGACTGAAGCTTTCTTT

abundance: many
v_gene: TRBV24-1
d_gene: .
j_gene: TRBJ1-5
CDR3aa: CATSSATNQPQHF
CDR3nt: TGTGCCACTTCCTCCGCGACCAATCAGCCCCAGCATTTT

abundance: .
v_gene: TRBV10-2
d_gene: .
j_gene: TRBJ1-5
CDR3aa: CASSEGYDQPQHF
CDR3nt: TGCGCCAGCAGTGAGGGATACGATCAGCCCCAGCATTTT

abundance: many
v_gene: TRBV20-1
d_gene: .
j_gene: TRBJ2-7
CDR3aa: CSARDGQKTTYEQYF
CDR3nt: TGCAGTGCTAGAGACGGACAGAAAACCACCTACGAGCAGTACTTC

abundance: few
v_gene: TRBV5-6
d_gene: .
j_gene: TRBJ2-6
CDR3aa: CASRPFMAGSGANVLTF
CDR3nt: TGTGCCAGCAGACCCTTTATGGCAGGTTCAGGGGCCAACGTCCTGACTTTC

abundance: .
v_gene: TRBV6-6
d_gene: TRBD1
j_gene: TRBJ1-1
CDR3aa: CASSDRGRAEAFF
CDR3nt: TGTGCCAGCTCGGACAGGGGGAGGGCTGAAGCTTTCTTT

abundance: many
v_gene: TRBV19
d_gene: TRBD1
j_gene: TRBJ1-5
CDR3aa: CASSPQGQGRSQPQHF
CDR3nt: TGTGCCAGTAGTCCACAGGGACAGGGAAGGAGTCAGCCCCAGCATTTT

abundance: many
v_gene: TRBV24-1
d_gene: TRBD2
j_gene: TRBJ2-2
CDR3aa: CATSDPERGMGELFF
CDR3nt: TGTGCCACCAGTGACCCGGAGCGGGGCATGGGGGAGCTGTTTTTT

abundance: .
v_gene: TRBV4-1
d_gene: .
j_gene: TRBJ1-1
CDR3aa: CASSQGLNTKAFF
CDR3nt: TGCGCCAGCAGCCAAGGGTTGAACACTAAAGCTTTCTTT

abundance: few
v_gene: TRBV5-6
d_gene: .
j_gene: TRBJ1-5
CDR3aa: CASSIRTGHLNQPQHF
CDR3nt: TGTGCCAGCAGTATTAGAACGGGACACCTGAATCAGCCCCAGCATTTT

abundance: many
v_gene: TRBV7-6
d_gene: .
j_gene: TRBJ1-1
CDR3aa: CASSSQDENTEAFF
CDR3nt: TGTGCCAGCAGCTCACAGGATGAGAACACTGAAGCTTTCTTT

abundance: .
v_gene: TRBV20-1
d_gene: .
j_gene: TRBJ1-1
CDR3aa: CSARDGLAEAFF
CDR3nt: TGCAGTGCTAGAGACGGCCTCGCTGAAGCTTTCTTT

abundance: few
v_gene: TRBV25-1
d_gene: .
j_gene: TRBJ2-2
CDR3aa: CASTLTGVEELFF
CDR3nt: TGTGCCAGCACCCTGACGGGAGTTGAGGAGCTGTTTTTT

abundance: .
v_gene: TRBV25-1
d_gene: .
j_gene: TRBJ1-4
CDR3aa: CASNLDGRNEKLFF
CDR3nt: TGTGCCAGCAACCTTGACGGACGGAATGAAAAACTGTTTTTT